The 8 T cell receptor beta chains presented below share a single source sample, sequenced in a study of T cells in localized non-small cell lung cancer. Sequenced by immunoSEQ multiplex PCR; TCRdb stores in-frame clones only, minus some. This table holds 20,000 to 25,000 clones, around nine tenths found once. The specimen comprised peripheral blood, sampled before any cancer treatment. These receptors originate from a male donor older than 55 with stage I lung adenocarcinoma.

The chain couples TRBV28 to TRBJ2-5; weak D call: TRBD2 (5 bases). Germline lookup yields CDR1 MDHEN and CDR2 SYDVKM. CDR3 size: 15 residues. The V end lost 5 bases, the J end lost 2 bases, and 15 bases lay between the germline ends. The CDR3 protein is CASSPPGSLQETQYF. The CDR3 region has the DNA TGTGCCAGCAGTCCACCGGGAAGCTTGCAAGAGACCCAGTACTTC. The variable domain in full, with the rest retrieved from reference TRBV28 and TRBJ2-5, is DVKVTQSSRYLVKRTGEKVFLECVQDMDHENMFWYRQDPGLGLRLIYFSYDVKMKEKGDIPEGYSVSREKKERFSLILESASTNQTSMYLCASSPPGSLQETQYFGPGTRLLVL.

The J gene is TRBJ1-2, the V gene TRBV15, with D possibly being TRBD1 (5 bases). Per the germline V gene, CDR1 is LNHNV and CDR2 is YYDKDF (reference sequence). This CDR3 comprises 15 residues. V lost 0 bases, J lost 8 bases, and 16 bases lay in between. CDR3 loop: CATSRERDQDKGYTF. The CDR3 DNA reads as TGTGCCACCAGCAGAGAAAGGGACCAAGACAAGGGCTACACCTTC.

The rearrangement uses TRBV30 and TRBJ2-7; maybe TRBD2 (5 bases). The V end lost 0 bases, the J end lost 6 bases, and 12 bases lay between the germline ends. CDR3 size: 13 residues. Per germline, CDR1 GTSNPN and CDR2 SVGIG (reference sequence). The CDR3 loop is CAWSVRGSGEQYF. In nucleotides, the CDR3 is TGTGCCTGGAGTGTACGTGGGAGCGGCGAGCAGTACTTC.

The chain employs TRBV9 and TRBJ1-3; D is perhaps TRBD1 (6 bases). The germline V and J ends were trimmed by 3 bases and 4 bases, with 20 bases remaining between them. The CDR3 has 17 residues. Germline V gene data show CDR1 as SGDLS and CDR2 as YYNGEE. CDR3 coding DNA: TGTGCCAGCAGCGCGGACAGACTACAGGGAGGCGGAAACACCATATATTTT. It is translated as CASSADRLQGGGNTIYF.

The rearrangement uses TRBV18 and TRBJ1-1; tentative D call: TRBD1 (5 bases). With 0 bases removed from V and 4 bases from J, the gap between germline ends came to 9 bases. CDR3 length equals 14 residues. CDR1 KGHSH and CDR2 LQKENI come from the germline V gene. CDR3 sequence (DNA): TGTGCCAGCTCACCACCGTTGGGGGTCACTGAAGCTTTCTTT. Translated: CASSPPLGVTEAFF.

This chain connects TRBV29-1 to TRBJ2-5, with 8 positions matching TRBD1. The CDR3 loop spans 14 amino acids. Trimming took 6 bases from V and 5 from J; bases not matched to a gene: 11. Germline V gene lookup returns CDR1 SQVTM and CDR2 ANQGSEA. In nucleotides, the CDR3 is TGCAGCGTCTCTTGGGCAGGGGGCGAGGAGACCCAGTACTTC. It specifies CSVSWAGGEETQYF.

The rearrangement joins TRBV6-5 to TRBJ2-7; 7 bases align to TRBD2. Germline V gives CDR1 MNHEY, CDR2 SVGAGI. The CDR3 length is 15 residues. V trimming: 0 bases; J trimming: 1 base; junction bases outside the gene matches: 3. The CDR3 sequence: CASSYSGGGSYEQYF. The CDR3 bases are TGTGCCAGCAGTTACTCGGGGGGGGGTTCCTACGAGCAGTACTTC.

This clone was recorded once. The gene calls are TRBV6-5 and TRBJ2-7; D gene uncertain. Germline loops: CDR1 MNHEY, CDR2 SVGAGI. V lost 10 bases and J 0 bases, leaving 13 bases between the germline ends. The CDR3 length is 13 residues. Here the CDR3 DNA reads TGTGCCACCTCGTCGGGCGGCTCCTACGAGCAGTACTTC. Its translation is CATSSGGSYEQYF.